Listed below are T cell receptor beta chains from one sample, sequenced in a study of cytomegalovirus exposure and HLA in healthy donors. TCRdb's copy holds only in-frame clones and misses some; the assay was immunoSEQ multiplex PCR. The sample yields roughly 120,000 clones, over 70% seen once. Input material: PBMCs. The receptor set was obtained from a woman in her late teens or twenties in good health and CMV-seronegative. CDR3s leave out the opening cysteine and the closing phenylalanine or tryptophan. A D gene is named only where the DNA matches it firmly.

v_gene: TRBV5-4
d_gene: TRBD2
CDR3aa: ASSLPSGTKLDNEQF

v_gene: TRBV10-3
d_gene: -
CDR3aa: AIKGGGSYNEQF

v_gene: TRBV5-4
d_gene: -
CDR3aa: ASSLAGTNRAF

v_gene: TRBV6-1
d_gene: -
CDR3aa: ASSEDSFYEQY

v_gene: TRBV7-9
d_gene: TRBD1
CDR3aa: SSSQRTGGGGPDTQY

v_gene: TRBV6-6
d_gene: -
CDR3aa: ASSPGRTTVGNTIY

v_gene: TRBV7-2
d_gene: -
CDR3aa: ASGQGLSTDTQY

v_gene: TRBV4-2
d_gene: TRBD1
CDR3aa: ASSQDGAGGDEKLF

v_gene: TRBV9
d_gene: -
CDR3aa: ASSTGRGGVYEQY

v_gene: TRBV2
d_gene: TRBD2
CDR3aa: ASTGTSREDTQY

v_gene: TRBV30
d_gene: -
CDR3aa: AWSGLANEKLF

v_gene: TRBV7-8
d_gene: -
CDR3aa: ASSLGGDSYEQY

v_gene: TRBV7-3
d_gene: TRBD2
CDR3aa: ASSLDGGAYNEQF

v_gene: TRBV2
d_gene: TRBD1
CDR3aa: ASSPGQGTRLF

v_gene: TRBV28
d_gene: -
CDR3aa: ASSLGQSNQPQH

v_gene: TRBV6-6
d_gene: -
CDR3aa: ASSYYRQETQY

v_gene: TRBV14
d_gene: TRBD1
CDR3aa: ASSQGRTRARGLVDYGYT

v_gene: TRBV18
d_gene: -
CDR3aa: ASSPGGAETQY

v_gene: TRBV6-5
d_gene: TRBD2
CDR3aa: ASSYSGGTGIEQF

v_gene: TRBV7-9
d_gene: TRBD1
CDR3aa: ASSSRTGELGYT

v_gene: TRBV25-1
d_gene: -
CDR3aa: ASSGAKVGVSGYT

v_gene: TRBV4-1
d_gene: -
CDR3aa: ASSQEARGTGELF

v_gene: TRBV19
d_gene: -
CDR3aa: ASEASLGNTIY

v_gene: TRBV7-8
d_gene: -
CDR3aa: ASSFRRGGTEAF

v_gene: TRBV7-6
d_gene: TRBD1
CDR3aa: ASSSYTGAPSGNTIY

v_gene: TRBV5-5
d_gene: -
CDR3aa: ASSGDNANTGELF

v_gene: TRBV27
d_gene: -
CDR3aa: ASSVGAVNTEAF

v_gene: TRBV5-1
d_gene: -
CDR3aa: ASSLAAQLTYEQY

v_gene: TRBV6-6
d_gene: -
CDR3aa: ASRGRGSSYEQY

v_gene: TRBV29-1
d_gene: -
CDR3aa: SVGTSYNQPQH

v_gene: TRBV27
d_gene: TRBD2
CDR3aa: ASSFSGGLVVHEQY

v_gene: TRBV7-9
d_gene: -
CDR3aa: ASSLGLDEKLF

v_gene: TRBV2
d_gene: TRBD1
CDR3aa: ASRETGVANEKLF

v_gene: TRBV25-1
d_gene: -
CDR3aa: ASSPYSSGANGLT

v_gene: TRBV6-5
d_gene: -
CDR3aa: ASSYGWTSTNEKLF

v_gene: TRBV15
d_gene: -
CDR3aa: ATSRGGGTGQQDTQY

v_gene: TRBV18
d_gene: TRBD1
CDR3aa: ASSLTGTGIYSGNTIY

v_gene: TRBV7-9
d_gene: -
CDR3aa: ASAPPADTEAF

v_gene: TRBV11-2
d_gene: -
CDR3aa: ASSLGSVGDTEAF

v_gene: TRBV27
d_gene: TRBD1
CDR3aa: ASSPQDRFSGANVLT

v_gene: TRBV5-6
d_gene: TRBD1
CDR3aa: ASSQSNRDRIFSSF

v_gene: TRBV5-1
d_gene: -
CDR3aa: ASSLQGDQPQH

v_gene: TRBV21-1
d_gene: -
CDR3aa: ASSKAVLFWRPYEQY

v_gene: TRBV29-1
d_gene: TRBD2
CDR3aa: SVDFGEGSSYNEQF

v_gene: TRBV6-1
d_gene: TRBD1
CDR3aa: ASSRDSSGNTIY

v_gene: TRBV4-1
d_gene: -
CDR3aa: ASSQGGAANEKLF

v_gene: TRBV4-2
d_gene: -
CDR3aa: ASSQVVRMFSEAF

v_gene: TRBV19
d_gene: -
CDR3aa: ASSIGQITEAF

v_gene: TRBV6-5
d_gene: -
CDR3aa: ASNGVSGKLF

v_gene: TRBV11-2
d_gene: TRBD1
CDR3aa: ASSLGQGGTF

v_gene: TRBV9
d_gene: TRBD1
CDR3aa: ASSVLGITGGSSGANVLT

v_gene: TRBV5-5
d_gene: -
CDR3aa: ASSFGVTEAF

v_gene: TRBV6-7
d_gene: TRBD1
CDR3aa: ASSYTGTGWSSEQY

v_gene: TRBV2
d_gene: TRBD1
CDR3aa: ASSGDRGGYGYT